The 27 T cell receptor beta chains in this list originate from one sample, sequenced in a study of post-analysis software for immune sequencing data. The study's findings and limits: Among 4 or 5 TRBV segments more frequent in patients than controls were TRBV5-6, TRBV5-1 and TRBV20-1.

The antigens of these receptors remain unknown. Unique molecular identifiers were present in the TCR beta cDNA libraries. Using its own MiXCR run on the PCR reads, TCRdb lists one record per CDR3 protein. The repertoire holds 430,000 or so distinct CDR3 sequences, with 35% to 45% as singletons. Source material: blood. These receptors all come from a girl aged 2 to 9 with multiple sclerosis.

This chain links TRBV28 with TRBJ2-4; 14 bases align to TRBD2. This CDR3 region has 17 residues. Germline V gives CDR1 MDHEN, CDR2 SYDVKM. The V and J ends lost 5 bases and 4 bases, in that order; junction bases with no gene match: 7. The CDR3: CASSPPGLAGEKNIQYF. CDR3 DNA: TGTGCCAGCAGTCCCCCGGGACTAGCGGGAGAAAAAAACATTCAGTACTTC.

As concerns this clonotype: A read error may explain this, as a much larger clone is one base away. This rearrangement joins TRBV6-5 to TRBJ2-1; D might be TRBD2 (5 bases). From germline, CDR1 is MNHEY and CDR2 SVGAGI. The CDR3 runs to 14 residues. CDR3 DNA sequence: TGTGCCGGCAGTTACTCAGAGGGCGCCACTATCGGGTTCTTC. Translated: CAGSYSEGATIGFF.

The chain employs TRBV25-1 and TRBJ2-7; 9 bases map to TRBD2. The V segment lost 4 bases and the J segment 6 bases; nucleotides outside the gene matches: 4. Germline CDR1 MGHDK, CDR2 SYGVNS. The CDR3 runs 13 residues. CDR3 in DNA: TGTGCCAGCAGTGTGACTAGCGGTGGCGAGCAGTACTTC. It yields the protein CASSVTSGGEQYF.

The chain uses TRBV12-3 or TRBV12-4 and TRBJ2-2; TRBD2 agrees at 8 bases. CDR3 length: 16 residues. The V gene end was trimmed by 3 bases and the J gene end by 1 base; junction bases not matched to a gene: 4. The CDR3 DNA reads as TGTGCCAGCAGTTTTAGCGGGACTCGGAACACCGGGGAGCTGTTTTTT. It codes for CASSFSGTRNTGELFF.

The chain is built from TRBV12-3 or TRBV12-4 and TRBJ2-7; unclear D gene. V lost 2 bases to trimming and J lost 5 bases, with 10 bases between them. This CDR3 is built from 13 residues. The CDR3 DNA follows: TGTGCCAGCAGTTTAATGGATCTGGACGAGCAGTACTTC. Protein: CASSLMDLDEQYF.

The V and J genes are TRBV5-1 and TRBJ2-5, with D possibly called TRBD1 or TRBD2 (5 bases each). The CDR3 loop spans 14 amino acids. Germline lookup yields CDR1 SGHRS and CDR2 YFSETQ. V was cut by 4 bases and J by 11 bases, with 21 bases left in between. In DNA, the CDR3 is TGCGCCAGCAGCAGAGGGGTGCCCGACAATGAGCAGTACTTC. It is translated as CASSRGVPDNEQYF.

This sequence joins TRBV20-1 and TRBJ2-5; no firm D call. There are 14 residues in the CDR3. Germline V gene lookup returns CDR1 DFQATT and CDR2 SNEGSKA (reference sequence). The ends were cut back, 5 bases at V and 2 bases at J, with 15 bases in the middle. The DNA of the CDR3 is TGCAGTGCTCCGGACCCGGTGGTACAAGAGACCCAGTACTTC. As protein: CSAPDPVVQETQYF.

The V call is TRBV20-1, the J call TRBJ2-7; no reliable D call. V lost 3 bases to trimming and J lost 5 bases, with 14 bases between them. Germline loops: CDR1 DFQATT, CDR2 SNEGSKA (reference sequence). CDR3 length: 13 amino acids. The CDR3 DNA follows: TGCAGTGCTAGTGGCCCCAATTGGCACGAGCAGTACTTC. Translated, it gives CSASGPNWHEQYF.

The rearrangement uses TRBV12-3 or TRBV12-4 and TRBJ1-2; D gene uncertain. Trimming cost V 5 bases and J 8 bases, with 21 bases left between them. The CDR3 extends over 15 amino acids. CDR3 sequence reads: CASSKDRSGDRGYTF. CDR3 DNA sequence: TGTGCCAGCAGTAAAGACCGATCGGGCGATAGGGGCTACACCTTC.

The chain joins TRBV10-3 to TRBJ2-5; either TRBD1 or TRBD2 may supply D (5 bases each). V lost 10 bases and J 2 bases, leaving 14 bases between the germline ends. Germline V gene data show CDR1 as ENHRY and CDR2 as SYGVKD. CDR3 size: 13 residues. The CDR3 region has the DNA TGTGCCACGCCCCGGGACGGACAAGAGACCCAGTACTTC. It specifies CATPRDGQETQYF.

The chain links TRBV25-1 to TRBJ1-2, with a weak D call TRBD1 (6 bases). The germline CDR1 and CDR2 sequences are MGHDK and SYGVNS. The CDR3 extends over 15 amino acids. V shed 2 bases and J shed 3 bases, with 13 bases lying between them. CDR3 DNA: TGTGCCAGCAGTGAAATCGGGGGACACTACTATGGCTACACCTTC. Translated, it gives CASSEIGGHYYGYTF.

This clonotype has more than one count but fewer than ten. The chain links TRBV3-1 to TRBJ2-1; 11 nucleotides align to TRBD2. J lost 3 bases, V lost 6 bases, and 4 bases had no gene match. CDR1 is LGHDT, CDR2 YNNKEL, per germline (reference sequence). The CDR3 contains 15 residues. CDR3 coding DNA: TGTGCCAGCAGTAGCGGGGGGGGTCTCTACAATGAGCAGTTCTTC. It specifies CASSSGGGLYNEQFF.

This clonotype came up once. V is TRBV12-3 or TRBV12-4 and J is TRBJ2-2; D possibly corresponds to TRBD1 (5 bases). The CDR3 length is 12 residues. V was trimmed by 6 bases and J by 7 bases, leaving 9 bases between them. CDR3 protein: CASRRTRGELFF. The DNA of the CDR3 is TGTGCCAGCAGACGGACACGCGGGGAGCTGTTTTTT.

The chain recombines TRBV5-5 with TRBJ2-3; TRBD1 agrees at 11 bases. V lost 7 bases and J lost 2; bases outside the gene matches: 3. This CDR3 has 14 residues. Germline lookup yields CDR1 SGHKS and CDR2 YYEKEE (reference sequence). This CDR3 reads CASPGQGATDTQYF. In nucleotides, the CDR3 is TGTGCCAGCCCAGGACAGGGGGCCACAGATACGCAGTATTTT.

This chain connects TRBV28 to TRBJ2-5, with D maybe TRBD1 (5 bases). V was cut by 6 bases and J by 11 bases, with 25 bases left in between. This CDR3 is built from 15 residues. Germline loops: CDR1 MDHEN, CDR2 SYDVKM. CDR3 coding DNA: TGTGCCAGCAGATCGACCCTCTGGGCAGGGCGAGAGCAGTACTTC. Its protein is CASRSTLWAGREQYF.

The rearrangement uses TRBV20-1 and TRBJ2-7; 9 bases are shared with TRBD1. This CDR3 region has 18 residues. From germline, CDR1 is DFQATT and CDR2 SNEGSKA (reference sequence). After removal of 2 bases from V and 3 bases from J, the junction contained 17 bases not matched to a gene. The CDR3 nucleotides are TGCAGTGCTAGAACCCTAGAATACCGGGACAGGGAGATCTACGAGCAGTACTTC. It specifies CSARTLEYRDREIYEQYF.

The table lists this clonotype with a count of one. This chain joins TRBV20-1 and TRBJ2-1, with 7 nucleotides matching TRBD1. This CDR3 spans 14 amino acids. V lost 0 bases and J lost 6; bases outside the gene matches: 5. The V gene's germline CDR1 is DFQATT and CDR2 SNEGSKA (reference sequence). CDR3 in amino acids: CSARDEDRSNEQFF. Written as DNA, the CDR3 is TGCAGTGCTAGAGATGAGGACAGGAGCAATGAGCAGTTCTTC.

This clonotype was observed a few times. This chain links TRBV24-1 with TRBJ2-1; TRBD2 is a possible D gene (5 bases). V lost 6 bases, J lost 5 bases, and 16 bases lay in between. The germline gives CDR1 KGHDR, CDR2 SFDVKD. The length of the CDR3 is 15 residues. DNA of the CDR3: TGTGCCACCAGTCTTATGGGAGAGTCCCACAATGAGCAGTTCTTC. As protein: CATSLMGESHNEQFF.

This clonotype was recorded many times. The rearrangement joins TRBV20-1 to TRBJ2-1; TRBD1 aligns across 10 bases. In germline, CDR1 is DFQATT, CDR2 SNEGSKA (reference sequence). V shed 5 bases and J 4 bases; nucleotides not matched to a gene: 5. The CDR3 runs to 14 residues. The CDR3 spells CSADRDRGYNEQFF. CDR3 DNA sequence: TGCAGTGCTGACCGGGACAGGGGATACAATGAGCAGTTCTTC.

The chain is built from TRBV20-1 and TRBJ1-2; a possible D gene is TRBD1 (5 bases). Trimming took off 1 base at V and 3 bases at J, with 9 bases between the two ends. The CDR3 runs 13 residues. CDR1 and CDR2 from the germline V gene are DFQATT and SNEGSKA (reference sequence). The CDR3 DNA follows: TGCAGTGCTAGAGGACAGCCATACTATGGCTACACCTTC. This sequence encodes CSARGQPYYGYTF.

V is TRBV6-2 or TRBV6-3 and J is TRBJ1-5; TRBD1 agrees at 8 bases. J gave up 3 bases and V 6 bases, and 7 bases lay outside the gene matches. The CDR3 consists of 15 residues. Germline CDR1 MNHEY, CDR2 SVGEGT. The CDR3 loop reads CASSPRQGLNQPQHF. CDR3 DNA sequence: TGTGCCAGCAGCCCAAGACAGGGGCTCAATCAGCCCCAGCATTTT.

The chain couples TRBV6-6 to TRBJ2-3; weak D call: TRBD1 (5 bases). V lost 4 bases and J lost 4, with 21 bases in between. CDR1 MNHNY and CDR2 SVGAGI come from the germline V gene (reference sequence). The CDR3 has 17 amino acids. CDR3 in amino acids: CASSFLIQEKGADTQYF. CDR3 DNA sequence: TGTGCCAGCAGTTTCCTTATACAGGAAAAAGGGGCAGATACGCAGTATTTT.

J is TRBJ2-1 and V is TRBV29-1, with D possibly TRBD2 on 5 matching bases. Trimming took 4 bases from V and 12 from J, leaving 22 bases between them. The length of the CDR3 is 14 residues. Germline V gives CDR1 SQVTM, CDR2 ANQGSEA. The CDR3 coding sequence is TGCAGCGTTGGATTTAGGTTGCGGGTCTATGGGCAGTTCTTC. The encoded protein is CSVGFRLRVYGQFF.

The rearrangement links TRBV29-1 to TRBJ2-4, with 8 bases aligning to TRBD1. Judging by the DNA end, TRBJ2-7 fits better; the J call may be wrong. This CDR3 is built from 12 residues. The V gene's germline CDR1 is SQVTM and CDR2 ANQGSEA. The chain's CDR3 is CSVGQGSREQYF. CDR3 coding DNA: TGCAGCGTTGGACAGGGGAGCCGCGAGCAGTACTTC.

As to this clonotype: Germline is not matched at one junction end, which may reflect a read error. J is TRBJ2-7 and V is TRBV5-1; TRBD1 matches 9 bases. Germline V gives CDR1 SGHRS, CDR2 YFSETQ. This CDR3 is 15 amino acids long. The CDR3 DNA is TGCCCCAGCAGCTGGACGGGACAGGGAGGAGACGAGCAGTACTTC. Translation gives CPSSWTGQGGDEQYF.

A word on this clonotype: A read error is possible here, since a much larger clone lies one base away. The V and J genes are TRBV28 and TRBJ2-5; TRBD2 might be the D (6 bases). The J call is uncertain, as TRBJ2-7 better fits the DNA end. This CDR3 contains 13 residues. Germline CDR1 MDHEN, CDR2 SYDVKM. This CDR3 reads CASNLTGDYEQYF. The CDR3 DNA is TGTGCCAGCAACCTAACGGGAGACTACGAGCAGTACTTC.

V usage is TRBV20-1 and J usage is TRBJ1-2, with TRBD1 matching 11 bases. The length of the CDR3 is 14 residues. Germline V lookup: CDR1 DFQATT, CDR2 SNEGSKA (reference sequence). V gave up 3 bases and J gave up 4 bases; unmatched junction bases: 4. CDR3 protein: CSASWGQGVYGYTF. The CDR3 nucleotides read TGCAGTGCTAGCTGGGGACAGGGGGTCTATGGCTACACCTTC.